This entry lists 11 T cell receptor beta chains sequenced from one sample in a study of T cells after yellow fever vaccination. TCRdb reprocessed the 5' RACE reads via MiXCR and lists one record per CDR3 protein. The repertoire includes a few hundred thousand distinct CDR3 sequences, around 7.3% of them detected once, and around 17% sits in the top ten. This material consisted of PBMCs, taken 45 days after the first yellow fever vaccination. The source of these receptors is a man between 18 and 35 years old who received the YFV17D yellow fever vaccine.

This chain links TRBV5-1 with TRBJ1-2; a possible D gene is TRBD1 (6 bases). Germline values: CDR1 SGHRS, CDR2 YFSETQ. The length of the CDR3 is 15 residues. V lost 0 bases and J lost 7, with 16 bases in between. The CDR3 DNA reads TGCGCCAGCAGCTTGGCAGGACCTGAAGGGGGTGGCTACACCTTC. Amino acid sequence: CASSLAGPEGGGYTF.

This clonotype has ten or more counts. J is TRBJ2-3 and V is TRBV7-3; maybe TRBD2 (6 bases). The CDR3 is 14 residues long. CDR1 and CDR2 (germline): SGHTA, FQGTGA. V was pared by 1 base and J by 2 bases, with 7 bases between. Here the CDR3 reads CASSLRGLTDTQYF. The CDR3 coding sequence is TGTGCCAGCAGCTTAAGGGGACTCACAGATACGCAGTATTTT.

The CDR3 DNA reads TGTGCCAGCAGTTTGAGCTTGAGTGACACCGGGGAGCTGTTTTTT. It is translated as CASSLSLSDTGELFF. The genes are TRBV12-3 or TRBV12-4 and TRBJ2-2; D is uncertain. Trimming removed 3 bases from V and 3 bases from J, with 11 bases in between. The CDR3 covers 15 residues.

This clonotype was found a few times. The V call is TRBV28, the J call TRBJ2-7; 7 bases line up with TRBD1. The CDR3 is made up of 15 amino acids. From germline, CDR1 is MDHEN and CDR2 SYDVKM. Unmatched junction bases numbered 13, after V lost 6 bases and J lost 5 bases. The CDR3 region is CASSRTRQGGNEQYF. CDR3 DNA: TGTGCCAGCAGCCGGACCCGACAGGGCGGTAACGAGCAGTACTTC.

The rearrangement links TRBV11-2 to TRBJ1-3, with a possible D match to TRBD1 (5 bases). CDR1 and CDR2 from the germline V gene are SGHAT and FQNNGV. Trimming cost V 5 bases and J 0 bases, with 23 bases left between them. This CDR3 has 19 amino acids. As DNA, the CDR3 is TGTGCCAGCAGCCGTCGACGCGCCCTAGACAGCAGCTCTGGAAACACCATATATTTT. It translates to CASSRRRALDSSSGNTIYF. Together with reference TRBV11-2 and TRBJ1-3, the CDR3 gives the full variable domain: EAGVAQSPRYKIIEKRQSVAFWCNPISGHATLYWYQQILGQGPKLLIQFQNNGVVDDSQLPKDRFSAERLKGVDSTLKIQPAKLEDSAVYLCASSRRRALDSSSGNTIYFGEGSWLTVV.

This chain joins TRBV6-2 or TRBV6-3 and TRBJ2-7; D possibly uses TRBD1 or TRBD2 (5 bases each). V shed 8 bases and J shed 2 bases, with 13 bases lying between them. The CDR3 contains 13 residues. Looked up from germline, CDR1 is MNHEY and CDR2 is SVGEGT. CDR3 sequence reads: CASLGTAAYEQYF. DNA of the CDR3: TGTGCCAGCCTAGGGACGGCCGCCTACGAGCAGTACTTC.

There are a few counts of this clonotype. The genes are TRBV6-2 or TRBV6-3 and TRBJ2-1; D not resolved. Per germline, CDR1 MNHEY and CDR2 SVGEGT. V shed 8 bases and J shed 6 bases, with 20 bases lying between them. The CDR3 is 15 residues long. The CDR3 here is CASQGRSRSLNEQFF. DNA of the CDR3: TGTGCCAGCCAAGGCCGGTCTCGATCTCTCAATGAGCAGTTCTTC.

This clonotype was counted only a few times. The chain carries TRBV27 and TRBJ1-1; D is unresolved. Germline CDR1 reads MNHEY; CDR2 reads SMNVEV (reference sequence). This CDR3 contains 15 residues. Trimming took off 0 bases at V and 4 bases at J, with 12 bases between the two ends. As DNA, the CDR3 is TGTGCCAGCAGTTTATCGACACCGGGAGGCACTGAAGCTTTCTTT. Protein sequence: CASSLSTPGGTEAFF.

The chain couples TRBV7-9 to TRBJ2-7, with D perhaps TRBD1 (6 bases). CDR3 length equals 17 residues. Germline lookup yields CDR1 SEHNR and CDR2 FQNEAQ (reference sequence). V lost 1 base and J 3 bases, leaving 19 bases between the germline ends. CDR3 region: CASSLGSLRDTSYEQYF. The CDR3 region has the DNA TGTGCCAGCAGCTTAGGGTCGCTCCGGGACACTAGCTACGAGCAGTACTTC.

The rearrangement links TRBV7-2 to TRBJ1-2; no firm D call. Germline CDR1 reads SGHTA; CDR2 reads FQGNSA. V lost 8 bases, J lost 4 bases, and 20 bases lay in between. The CDR3 runs to 15 residues. The CDR3 bases are TGTGCCAGCGGCAGACCCATCTCGAATATCTATGGCTACACCTTC. Amino acids: CASGRPISNIYGYTF. The entire variable domain, with the rest obtained from reference TRBV7-2 and TRBJ1-2, is as follows: GAGVSQSPSNKVTEKGKDVELRCDPISGHTALYWYRQSLGQGLEFLIYFQGNSAPDKSGLPSDRFSAERTGGSVSTLTIQRTQQEDSAVYLCASGRPISNIYGYTFGSGTRLTVV.

The chain uses TRBV5-1 and TRBJ2-3; TRBD2 agrees at 9 bases. J lost 4 bases, V lost 4 bases, and 1 base had no gene match. Germline values: CDR1 SGHRS, CDR2 YFSETQ. This CDR3 region has 13 residues. Written as DNA, the CDR3 is TGCGCCAGCAGCGCGGGGGGGCCAGATACGCAGTATTTT. Amino acids: CASSAGGPDTQYF.